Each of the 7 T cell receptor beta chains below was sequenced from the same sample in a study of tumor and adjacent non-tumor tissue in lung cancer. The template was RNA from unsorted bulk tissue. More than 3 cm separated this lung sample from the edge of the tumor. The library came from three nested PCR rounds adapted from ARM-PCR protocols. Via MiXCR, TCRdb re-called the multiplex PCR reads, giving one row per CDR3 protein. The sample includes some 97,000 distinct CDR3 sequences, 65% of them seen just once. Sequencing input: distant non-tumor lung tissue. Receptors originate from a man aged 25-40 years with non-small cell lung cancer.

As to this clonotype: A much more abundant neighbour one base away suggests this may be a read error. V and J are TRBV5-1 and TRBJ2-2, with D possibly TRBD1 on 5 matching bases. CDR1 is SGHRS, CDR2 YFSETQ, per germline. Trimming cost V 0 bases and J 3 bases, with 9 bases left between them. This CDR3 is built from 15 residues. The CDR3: CASSLVDSHTGELFF. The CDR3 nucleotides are TGCGCCAGCAGCTTGGTCGACAGCCACACCGGGGAGCTGTTTTTT.

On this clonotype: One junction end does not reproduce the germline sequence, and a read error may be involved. CDR3 region: CVSSSSGANVLTF. The DNA of the CDR3 is TGTGTCAGCAGCTCCTCTGGTGCCAACGTCCTGACTTTC. The chain recombines TRBV5-4 with TRBJ2-6; D is unresolved. Germline loops: CDR1 SGHNT, CDR2 YYREEE (reference sequence). The CDR3 covers 13 residues.

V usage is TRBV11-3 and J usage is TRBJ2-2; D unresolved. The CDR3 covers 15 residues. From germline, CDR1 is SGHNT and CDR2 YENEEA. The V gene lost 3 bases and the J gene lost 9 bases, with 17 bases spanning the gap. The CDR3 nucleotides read TGTGCCAGCAGCTTGGGTCTGGTGGTCCCCAGGGAGCTGTTTTTT. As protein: CASSLGLVVPRELFF.

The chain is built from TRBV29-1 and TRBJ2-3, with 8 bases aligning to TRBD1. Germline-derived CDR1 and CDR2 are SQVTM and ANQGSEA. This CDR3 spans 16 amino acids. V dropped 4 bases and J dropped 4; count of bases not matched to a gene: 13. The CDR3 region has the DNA TGCAGCGTTGGAGATCGGGGACAGGCCAACTCAGATACGCAGTATTTT. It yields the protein CSVGDRGQANSDTQYF.

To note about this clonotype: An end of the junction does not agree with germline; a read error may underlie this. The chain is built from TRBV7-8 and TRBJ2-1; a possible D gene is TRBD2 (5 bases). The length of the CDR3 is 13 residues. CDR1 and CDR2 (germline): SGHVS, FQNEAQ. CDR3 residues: CASSRDGYNKQFF. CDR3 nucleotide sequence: TGTGCCAGCAGCCGGGATGGTTACAATAAGCAGTTCTTC.

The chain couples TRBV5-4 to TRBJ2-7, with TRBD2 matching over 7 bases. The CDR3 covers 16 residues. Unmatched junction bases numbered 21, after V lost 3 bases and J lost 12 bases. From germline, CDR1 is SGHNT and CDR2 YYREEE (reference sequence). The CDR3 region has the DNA TGTGCCAGCAGCTCCCGAGGCGGGGGTCAAACCTACGGGCCGTACTTC. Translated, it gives CASSSRGGGQTYGPYF.

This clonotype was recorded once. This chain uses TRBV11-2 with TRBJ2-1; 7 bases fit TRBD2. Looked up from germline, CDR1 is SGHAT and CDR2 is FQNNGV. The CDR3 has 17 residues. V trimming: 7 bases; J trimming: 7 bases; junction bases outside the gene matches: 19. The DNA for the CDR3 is TGTGCCAGCATAGCCTGGAGTTTGAGTAGCGGGCCTAATGAGCAGTTCTTC. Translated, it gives CASIAWSLSSGPNEQFF.